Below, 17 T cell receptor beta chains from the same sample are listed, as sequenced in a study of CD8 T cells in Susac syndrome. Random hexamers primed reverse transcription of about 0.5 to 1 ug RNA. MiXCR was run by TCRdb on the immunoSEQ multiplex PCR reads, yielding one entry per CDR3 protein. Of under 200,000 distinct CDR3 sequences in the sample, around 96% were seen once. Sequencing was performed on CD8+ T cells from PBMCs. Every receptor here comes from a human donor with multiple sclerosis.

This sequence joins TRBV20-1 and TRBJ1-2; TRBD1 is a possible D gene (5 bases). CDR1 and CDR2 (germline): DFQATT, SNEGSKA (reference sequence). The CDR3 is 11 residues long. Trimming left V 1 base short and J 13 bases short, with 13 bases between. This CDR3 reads CSARASWDFTF. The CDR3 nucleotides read TGCAGTGCTAGAGCTTCATGGGACTTCACCTTC.

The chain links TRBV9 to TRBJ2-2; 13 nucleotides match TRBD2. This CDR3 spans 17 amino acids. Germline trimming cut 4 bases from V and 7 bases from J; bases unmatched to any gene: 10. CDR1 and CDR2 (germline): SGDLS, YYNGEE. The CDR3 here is CASSPGLAGLYNGELFF. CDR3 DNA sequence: TGTGCCAGCAGCCCGGGACTAGCGGGGTTGTACAACGGGGAGCTGTTTTTT.

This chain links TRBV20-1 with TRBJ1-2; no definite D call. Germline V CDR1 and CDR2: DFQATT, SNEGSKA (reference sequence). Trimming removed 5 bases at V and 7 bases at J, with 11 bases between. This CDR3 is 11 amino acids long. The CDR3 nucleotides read TGCAGTGCTCCCAGGAGGCCTGGCTACACCTTC. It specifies CSAPRRPGYTF.

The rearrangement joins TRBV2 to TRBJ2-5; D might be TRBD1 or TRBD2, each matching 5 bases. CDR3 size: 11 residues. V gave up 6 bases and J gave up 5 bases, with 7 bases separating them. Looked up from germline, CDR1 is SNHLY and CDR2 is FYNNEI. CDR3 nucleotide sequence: TGTGCCAGCAGGGGACGGGAGACCCAGTACTTC. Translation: CASRGRETQYF.

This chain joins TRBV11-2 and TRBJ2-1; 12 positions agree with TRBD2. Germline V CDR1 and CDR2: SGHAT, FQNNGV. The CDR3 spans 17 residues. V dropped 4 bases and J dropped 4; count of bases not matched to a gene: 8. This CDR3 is CASSSGTSGFAYNEQFF. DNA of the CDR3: TGTGCCAGCAGCTCCGGGACTAGCGGGTTCGCTTACAATGAGCAGTTCTTC.

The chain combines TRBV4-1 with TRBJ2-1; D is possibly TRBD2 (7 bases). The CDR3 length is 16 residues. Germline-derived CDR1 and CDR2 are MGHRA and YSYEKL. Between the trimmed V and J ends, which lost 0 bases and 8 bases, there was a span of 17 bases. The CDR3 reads CASSQDGGAGIYEQFF. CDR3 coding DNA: TGCGCCAGCAGCCAAGATGGGGGGGCAGGCATCTATGAGCAGTTCTTC.

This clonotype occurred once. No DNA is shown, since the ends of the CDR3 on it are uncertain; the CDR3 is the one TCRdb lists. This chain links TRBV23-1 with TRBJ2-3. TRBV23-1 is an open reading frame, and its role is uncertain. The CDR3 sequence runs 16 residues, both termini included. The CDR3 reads CARRVKGSMVQIRSIF.

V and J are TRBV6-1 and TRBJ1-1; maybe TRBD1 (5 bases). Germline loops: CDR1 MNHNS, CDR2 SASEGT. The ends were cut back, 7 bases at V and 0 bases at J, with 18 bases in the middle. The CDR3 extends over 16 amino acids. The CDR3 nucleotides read TGTGCCAGCACCTCTCGGGGGTGGGGTCTGAACACTGAAGCTTTCTTT. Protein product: CASTSRGWGLNTEAFF.

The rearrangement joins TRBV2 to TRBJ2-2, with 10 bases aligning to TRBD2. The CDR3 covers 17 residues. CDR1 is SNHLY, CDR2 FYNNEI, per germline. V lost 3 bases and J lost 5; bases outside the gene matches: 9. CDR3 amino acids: CASSEFLAGVRTGELFF. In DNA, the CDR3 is TGTGCCAGCAGTGAGTTTCTAGCGGGAGTCCGGACCGGGGAGCTGTTTTTT.

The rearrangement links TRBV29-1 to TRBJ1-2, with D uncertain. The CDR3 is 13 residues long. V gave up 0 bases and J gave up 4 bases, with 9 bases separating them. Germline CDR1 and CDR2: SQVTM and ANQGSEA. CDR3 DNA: TGCAGCGTTGAAGAGAACAGACTCTATGGCTACACCTTC. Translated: CSVEENRLYGYTF.

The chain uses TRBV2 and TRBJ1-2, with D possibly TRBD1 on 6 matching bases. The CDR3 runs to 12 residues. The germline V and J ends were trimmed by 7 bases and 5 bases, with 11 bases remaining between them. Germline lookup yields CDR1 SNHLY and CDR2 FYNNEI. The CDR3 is CASNIQGYGYTF. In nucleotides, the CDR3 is TGTGCCAGCAATATCCAGGGGTATGGCTACACCTTC.

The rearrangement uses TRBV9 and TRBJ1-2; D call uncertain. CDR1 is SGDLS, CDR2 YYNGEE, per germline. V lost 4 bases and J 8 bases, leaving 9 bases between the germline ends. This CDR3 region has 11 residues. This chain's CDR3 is CASSSRKGYTF. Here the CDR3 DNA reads TGTGCCAGCAGCTCCCGGAAAGGCTACACCTTC.

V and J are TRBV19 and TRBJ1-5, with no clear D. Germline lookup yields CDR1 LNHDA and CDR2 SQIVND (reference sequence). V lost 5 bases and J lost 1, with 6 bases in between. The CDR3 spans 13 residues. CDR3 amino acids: CASSEWSNQPQHF. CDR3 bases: TGTGCCAGTAGTGAGTGGAGCAATCAGCCCCAGCATTTT.

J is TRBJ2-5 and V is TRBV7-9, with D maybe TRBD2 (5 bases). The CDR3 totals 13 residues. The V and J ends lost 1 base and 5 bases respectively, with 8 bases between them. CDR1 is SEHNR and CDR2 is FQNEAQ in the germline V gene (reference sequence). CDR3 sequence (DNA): TGTGCCAGCAGCTTAGTCTCGGGGGAGACCCAGTACTTC. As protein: CASSLVSGETQYF. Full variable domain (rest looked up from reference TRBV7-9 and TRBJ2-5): DTGVSQNPRHKITKRGQNVTFRCDPISEHNRLYWYRQTLGQGPEFLTYFQNEAQLEKSRLLSDRFSAERPKGSFSTLEIQRTEQGDSAMYLCASSLVSGETQYFGPGTRLLVL.

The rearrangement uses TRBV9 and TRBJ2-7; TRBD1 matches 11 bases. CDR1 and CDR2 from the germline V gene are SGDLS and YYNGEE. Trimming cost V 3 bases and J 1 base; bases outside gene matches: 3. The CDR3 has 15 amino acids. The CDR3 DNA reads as TGTGCCAGCAGCGAGGGGACAGGGGGATCCTACGAGCAGTACTTC. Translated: CASSEGTGGSYEQYF. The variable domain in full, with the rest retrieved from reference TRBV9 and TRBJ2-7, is DSGVTQTPKHLITATGQRVTLRCSPRSGDLSVYWYQQSLDQGLQFLIQYYNGEERAKGNILERFSAQQFPDLHSELNLSSLELGDSALYFCASSEGTGGSYEQYFGPGTRLTVT.

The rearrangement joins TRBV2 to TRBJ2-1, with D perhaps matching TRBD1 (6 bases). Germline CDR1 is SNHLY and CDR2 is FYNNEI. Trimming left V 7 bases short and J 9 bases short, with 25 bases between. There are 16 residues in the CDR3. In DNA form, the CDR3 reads TGTGCCAGCATCGTGACAGGTTCCTCCCGGGTCGGTGAGCAGTTCTTC. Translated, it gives CASIVTGSSRVGEQFF.

CDR3 in amino acids: CAWRGGLAGIGAYNEQFF. CDR3 DNA sequence: TGTGCCTGGAGGGGTGGTCTAGCGGGAATTGGGGCCTACAATGAGCAGTTCTTC. The chain employs TRBV30 and TRBJ2-1, with 9 nucleotides matching TRBD2. The CDR3 runs to 18 residues. Germline V CDR1 and CDR2: GTSNPN, SVGIG (reference sequence). After removal of 3 bases from V and 2 bases from J, the junction contained 14 bases not matched to a gene.